What follows describes a single T cell receptor (beta chain). CDR3 length: 16 residues. The germline CDR1 and CDR2 sequences are SGHTA and FQGTGA. V was cut by 1 base and J by 3 bases, with 12 bases left in between. TCRdb passed the RACE reads through MiXCR, listing each CDR3 protein once. This table has 350,000 to 400,000 distinct CDR3 sequences, about 6% appearing once. The data derive from a study of human T cells and chemical hapten exposure. Described time point: patch test 2, 6 weeks after DPC sensitization. Noted treatment: therapeutic diphenylcyclopropenone sensitization with weekly scalp DPC. This chain uses TRBV7-3 with TRBJ2-2; D might be TRBD2 (7 bases). The TCR was taken from a woman aged 18 to 35 with alopecia areata. Some clones in this sample may be carry-over from other donors' samples. The source material was whole blood, sampled in connection with sensitization to the hapten diphenylcyclopropenone (DPC). The CDR3 loop reads CASSLMGGGHTGELFF. The CDR3 DNA follows: TGTGCCAGCAGCTTAATGGGAGGGGGACACACCGGGGAGCTGTTTTTT.